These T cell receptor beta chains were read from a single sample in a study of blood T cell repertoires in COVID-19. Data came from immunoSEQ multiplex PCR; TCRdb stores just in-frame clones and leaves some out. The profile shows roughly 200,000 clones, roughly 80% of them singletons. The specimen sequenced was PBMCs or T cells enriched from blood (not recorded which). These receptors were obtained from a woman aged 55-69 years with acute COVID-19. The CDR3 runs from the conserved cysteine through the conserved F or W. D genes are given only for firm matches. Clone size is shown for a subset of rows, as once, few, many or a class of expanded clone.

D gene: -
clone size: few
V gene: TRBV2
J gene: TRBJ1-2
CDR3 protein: CASNPALENYGYTF

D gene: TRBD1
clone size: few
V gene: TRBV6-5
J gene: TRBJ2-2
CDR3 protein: CASSYSGQHTGELFF

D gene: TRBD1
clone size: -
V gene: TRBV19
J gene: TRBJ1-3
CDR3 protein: CASSSSPGRGPGNTIYF

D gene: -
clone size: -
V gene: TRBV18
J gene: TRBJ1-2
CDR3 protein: CASSPRTDGYTF

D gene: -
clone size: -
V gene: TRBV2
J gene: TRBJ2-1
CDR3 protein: CARIKDSYNEQFF

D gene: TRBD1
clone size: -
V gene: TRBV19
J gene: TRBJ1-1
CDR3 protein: CASSIAQGATEAFF

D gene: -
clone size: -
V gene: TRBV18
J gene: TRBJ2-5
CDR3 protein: CASSLLSRTQYF

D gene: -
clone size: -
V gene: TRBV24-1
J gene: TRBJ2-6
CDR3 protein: CATREPGANVLTF

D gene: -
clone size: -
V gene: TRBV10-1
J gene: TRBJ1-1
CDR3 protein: CASSESGRDTEAFF

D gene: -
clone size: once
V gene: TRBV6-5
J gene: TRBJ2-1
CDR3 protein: CASSYGPFNEQFF

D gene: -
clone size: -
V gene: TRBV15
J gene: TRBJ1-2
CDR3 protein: CATSLLGGGANYGYTF

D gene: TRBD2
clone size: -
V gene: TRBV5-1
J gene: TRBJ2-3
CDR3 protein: CASSFLLAGGPPDTQYF

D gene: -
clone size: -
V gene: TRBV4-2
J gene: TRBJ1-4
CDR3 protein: CASREFATNEKLFF

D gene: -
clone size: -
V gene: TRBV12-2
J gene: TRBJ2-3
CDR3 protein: CASSLRGTSGRAVTDTQYF

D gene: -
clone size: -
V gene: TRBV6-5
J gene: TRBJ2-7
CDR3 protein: CASSYSRGEQYF

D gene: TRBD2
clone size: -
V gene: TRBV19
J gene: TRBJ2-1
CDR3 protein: CASRGEGGPYNEQFF

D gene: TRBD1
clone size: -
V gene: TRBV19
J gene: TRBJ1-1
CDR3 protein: CASKMGDRYMNTEAFF

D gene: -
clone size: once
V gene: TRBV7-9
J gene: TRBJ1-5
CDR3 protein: CASSLVRQGYSNQPQHF

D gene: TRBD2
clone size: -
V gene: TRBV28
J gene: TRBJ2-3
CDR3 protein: CASSLISGGVRDTQYF

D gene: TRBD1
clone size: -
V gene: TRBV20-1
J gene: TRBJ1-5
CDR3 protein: CSASGQGIGNQPQHF

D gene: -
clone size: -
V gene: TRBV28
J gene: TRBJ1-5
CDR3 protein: CASHREGLNQPQHF

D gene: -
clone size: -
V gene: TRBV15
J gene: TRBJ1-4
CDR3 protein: CATSRHSLNEKLFF

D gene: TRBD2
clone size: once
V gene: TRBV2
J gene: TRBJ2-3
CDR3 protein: CASRVRGGTDTQYF

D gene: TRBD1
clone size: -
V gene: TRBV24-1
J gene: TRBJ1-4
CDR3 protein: CATSDSGTANEKLFF

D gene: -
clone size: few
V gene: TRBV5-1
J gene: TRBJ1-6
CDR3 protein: CASSPTGQNSPLHF

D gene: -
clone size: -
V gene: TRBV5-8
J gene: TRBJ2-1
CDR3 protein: CASSLGDRPYYNEQFF